This T cell receptor beta chain was identified in a study of T cell changes during pregnancy in multiple sclerosis. Sequencing used immunoSEQ multiplex PCR; TCRdb keeps in-frame clones, though not all of them. The profile shows 35,000 or so clones, approximately 88% of them singletons. The CDR3 runs 13 residues. V trimming: 8 bases; J trimming: 7 bases; junction bases outside the gene matches: 9. Germline V gene lookup returns CDR1 MDHEN and CDR2 SYDVKM. V gene TRBV28 combines with J gene TRBJ2-7; TRBD1 matches 9 bases. This TCR was sampled from a female donor with multiple sclerosis, enrolled in a pregnancy study. Sequencing was performed on CD4+ T cells from peripheral blood mononuclear cells, taken before pregnancy. The CDR3 region is CASAGTGQEEQYF. DNA of the CDR3: TGTGCCAGCGCCGGGACAGGGCAGGAAGAGCAGTACTTC. The entire variable domain, with the rest obtained from reference TRBV28 and TRBJ2-7, is as follows: DVKVTQSSRYLVKRTGEKVFLECVQDMDHENMFWYRQDPGLGLRLIYFSYDVKMKEKGDIPEGYSVSREKKERFSLILESASTNQTSMYLCASAGTGQEEQYFGPGTRLTVT.